This T cell receptor beta chain is from a study of T cell repertoires in cytomegalovirus infection. Study as a whole: CMV infection plus the matching HLA type was flagged by public TCR beta signatures.

Findings of the study overall: Summed public TCR beta family frequency identified CMV carriers bearing the relevant HLA. Predominance within the ex vivo response was attributable to HLA-C-restricted CMV-specific TCR beta clonotypes.

This clonotype was recorded a few times. Its cognate antigen is unknown. The CDR3 runs to 16 residues. Germline V CDR1 and CDR2: LNHDA, SQIVND (reference sequence). Trimming pared 6 bases from V and 4 bases from J, leaving 22 bases between. TCRdb redid the calling of the reads with MiXCR, one entry per CDR3 protein. The table has under 850,000 distinct CDR3 sequences, 35% seen once. The chain carries TRBV19 and TRBJ2-7; D uncertain. Sequencing was carried out using PBMCs. This TCR was recovered from a human donor in good health (CMV status not recorded). Some clones in this sample may be carry-over from other donors' samples. The DNA of the CDR3 is TGTGCCAGTAGAACACGAAGGGCAACTCCTAAGTACGAGCAGTACTTC. It specifies CASRTRRATPKYEQYF.